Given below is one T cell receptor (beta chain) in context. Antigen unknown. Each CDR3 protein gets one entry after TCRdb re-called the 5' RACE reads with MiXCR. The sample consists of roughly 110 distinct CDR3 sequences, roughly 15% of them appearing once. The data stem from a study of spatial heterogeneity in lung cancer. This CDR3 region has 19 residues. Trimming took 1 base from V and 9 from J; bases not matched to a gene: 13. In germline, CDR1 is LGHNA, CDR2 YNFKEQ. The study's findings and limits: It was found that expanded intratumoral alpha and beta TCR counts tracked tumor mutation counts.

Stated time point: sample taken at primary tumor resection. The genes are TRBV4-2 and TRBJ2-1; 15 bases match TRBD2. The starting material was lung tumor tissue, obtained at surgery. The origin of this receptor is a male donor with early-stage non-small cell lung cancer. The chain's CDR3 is CASSQGQGLAGGTLREQFF. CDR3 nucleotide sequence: TGTGCCAGCAGCCAAGGCCAGGGACTAGCGGGAGGTACCCTGCGTGAGCAGTTCTTC.